This TCR beta chain was sequenced during a study of T cells in localized non-small cell lung cancer. Study outcomes and limitations: Owing to sequencing of a solitary tumor region, heterogeneity cannot be discounted. A median about 62 of the top 100 tumor clones appeared in adjacent lung. Uninvolved adjacent lung had the highest recorded T cell clonality, with tumor below it.

With 1 base removed from V and 5 bases from J, the gap between germline ends came to 14 bases. In germline, CDR1 is SGHTA, CDR2 FQGNSA. The CDR3 has 15 amino acids. With respect to this clone: Its antigen is not known.

Clones were sequenced by immunoSEQ multiplex PCR, and TCRdb holds only the in-frame ones, with some missing. The repertoire has some 12,000 clones, 65% to 85% of them found once; the top ten carry more than 15%. The chain couples TRBV7-2 to TRBJ2-5; D is unclear. The sample was peripheral blood, taken before any cancer treatment. This TCR came from a male donor at least 60 years old with stage I lung adenocarcinoma. The CDR3 DNA follows: TGTGCCAGCAGCTTAGATCGAATAGTTCGTGAGACCCAGTACTTC. The encoded protein is CASSLDRIVRETQYF.